The 21 T cell receptor beta chains below were found in one sample sequenced in a study of tumor-infiltrating lymphocytes in oesophageal squamous cell carcinoma. Using its own MiXCR run on the PCR reads, TCRdb lists one record per CDR3 protein. The sample carries about 9,700 distinct CDR3 sequences, about 64% recorded once. Sample: esophageal tumor tissue. The receptor source for this set is a female donor with esophageal squamous cell carcinoma.

The rearrangement joins TRBV7-2 to TRBJ2-5; D may correspond to TRBD1 or TRBD2 (5 bases each). Gene TRBJ2-7 matches the end of the DNA better, so the J call may be wrong. Germline V gene lookup returns CDR1 SGHTA and CDR2 FQGNSA. This CDR3 contains 13 residues. CDR3 in amino acids: CASSLAGVYEQYF. The CDR3 bases are TGTGCCAGCAGCTTAGCGGGGGTCTACGAGCAGTACTTC.

Regarding this clonotype: At one boundary the junction diverges from the germline segment, which might be a read error. The chain has TRBV18 and TRBJ1-1; D possibly corresponds to TRBD1 (5 bases). The length of the CDR3 is 15 residues. CDR1 and CDR2 (germline): KGHSH, LQKENI. Written as DNA, the CDR3 is TGTGCCAGCTCACCACCGTACAGGTCCAACACTGAAGCTTTCTTC. It codes for CASSPPYRSNTEAFF. Full variable domain (outside the CDR3, taken from reference TRBV18 and TRBJ1-1): NAGVMQNPRHLVRRRGQEARLRCSPMKGHSHVYWYRQLPEEGLKFMVYLQKENIIDESGMPKERFSAEFPKEGPSILRIQQVVRGDSAAYFCASSPPYRSNTEAFFGQGTRLTVV.

The chain carries TRBV5-1 and TRBJ2-7; D is unclear. The J call may not be correct, given that the DNA end is closer to TRBJ2-1. This CDR3 spans 12 amino acids. Germline V gene lookup returns CDR1 SGHRS and CDR2 YFSETQ. The chain's CDR3 is CASSAPYNEQFF. As DNA, the CDR3 is TGCGCCAGCAGCGCCCCGTACAATGAGCAGTTCTTC.

The genes are TRBV7-3 and TRBJ2-6; D is unresolved. The CDR3 covers 19 residues. Deletions cut 1 base from V and 0 bases from J, with 16 bases between. The germline CDR1 and CDR2 sequences are SGHTA and FQGTGA. The CDR3 region has the DNA TGTGCCAGCAGCTTAATTCCCGCGGATCCTCCCTCTGGGGCCAACGTCCTGACTTTC. Amino acid sequence: CASSLIPADPPSGANVLTF.

The chain carries TRBV7-6 and TRBJ2-1; the D is unclear. Near its end, the DNA agrees better with TRBJ2-7, so the J call may be wrong. The CDR3 runs 14 residues. Germline V CDR1 and CDR2: SGHVS, FNYEAQ. The CDR3: CASSLGYGRGEQYF. The CDR3 DNA reads TGTGCCAGCAGCTTAGGGTACGGACGCGGCGAGCAGTACTTC.

This chain uses TRBV7-9 with TRBJ2-3; no firm D call. With the DNA end fitting TRBJ1-4 better, the J assignment may be wrong. The CDR3 spans 14 residues. Germline-derived CDR1 and CDR2 are SEHNR and FQNEAQ (reference sequence). As DNA, the CDR3 is TGTGCCAGCAGCTTAGGCAGCCTTAATGAAAAACTGTTTTTT. This codes for CASSLGSLNEKLFF.

The V gene is TRBV6-1, the J gene TRBJ2-1, with 12 bases identical to TRBD2. The CDR3 length is 15 residues. Germline V gene sequence: CDR1 MNHNS, CDR2 SASEGT. J lost 6 bases, V lost 5 bases, and 5 bases had no gene match. DNA of the CDR3: TGTGCCAGCAGTCGCCCTAGCGGGAGGGCCAATGAGCAGTTCTTC. As protein: CASSRPSGRANEQFF.

This rearrangement joins TRBV7-2 to TRBJ2-5, with 11 bases identical to TRBD2. The DNA end lines up better with TRBJ2-1; the J call may be wrong. CDR3 length: 16 amino acids. The germline gives CDR1 SGHTA, CDR2 FQGNSA. The CDR3 spells CASSPQGLAESNEQFF. The CDR3 bases are TGTGCCAGCAGCCCACAGGGACTAGCGGAGTCCAATGAGCAGTTCTTC.

The chain recombines TRBV5-1 with TRBJ1-1, with D hard to call. Looked up from germline, CDR1 is SGHRS and CDR2 is YFSETQ. The CDR3 totals 15 residues. Trimming cost V 0 bases and J 1 base, with 10 bases left between them. Written as DNA, the CDR3 is TGCGCCAGCAGCTTGGGTACAGCCCCGAACACTGAAGCTTTCTTT. This encodes CASSLGTAPNTEAFF. Together with reference TRBV5-1 and TRBJ1-1, the CDR3 gives the full variable domain: KAGVTQTPRYLIKTRGQQVTLSCSPISGHRSVSWYQQTPGQGLQFLFEYFSETQRNKGNFPGRFSGRQFSNSRSEMNVSTLELGDSALYLCASSLGTAPNTEAFFGQGTRLTVV.

This sequence joins TRBV7-2 and TRBJ2-5; 9 positions agree with TRBD1. Trimming took 5 bases from V and 4 from J; bases not matched to a gene: 8. CDR3 length equals 15 residues. CDR1 is SGHTA and CDR2 is FQGNSA in the germline V gene. CDR3: CASSPSLTGGETQYF. DNA of the CDR3: TGTGCCAGCAGCCCCTCTCTGACAGGGGGAGAGACCCAGTACTTC.

There are many counts of this clonotype. The gene calls are TRBV6-1 and TRBJ2-5; TRBD2 aligns across 8 bases. CDR3 length equals 13 residues. Germline assignment: CDR1 MNHNS and CDR2 SASEGT. V was clipped by 8 bases and J by 11 bases; unmatched bases: 13. The DNA of the CDR3 is TGTGCCAGCTCCGGGGGGGCCGATAATGAGCAGTACTTC. This encodes CASSGGADNEQYF.

This chain uses TRBV7-2 with TRBJ1-2; possibly TRBD1 for D (5 bases). The CDR3 is made up of 16 amino acids. Trimming removed 1 base from V and 4 bases from J, with 16 bases in between. Germline values: CDR1 SGHTA, CDR2 FQGNSA. The CDR3 bases are TGTGCCAGCAGCTTAGACAGCGCCCTGGGGCTCTATGGCTACACCTTC. It encodes CASSLDSALGLYGYTF.

The J gene is TRBJ2-1, the V gene TRBV28; D is ambiguous. This CDR3 region has 11 residues. Trimming removed 3 bases from V and 12 bases from J, with 9 bases in between. Germline CDR1 reads MDHEN; CDR2 reads SYDVKM. Written as DNA, the CDR3 is TGTGCCAGCAGTTTCCAGGCCGGGCAGTTCTTC. It codes for CASSFQAGQFF.

In its sample, this clonotype was seen a few times. J is TRBJ2-5 and V is TRBV7-8; no reliable D call. V lost 1 base to trimming and J lost 0 bases, with 9 bases between them. The length of the CDR3 is 15 residues. CDR1 and CDR2 (germline): SGHVS, FQNEAQ. The CDR3 nucleotides are TGTGCCAGCAGCTTAGAGGTCCAGTACCAAGAGACCCAGTACTTC. As protein: CASSLEVQYQETQYF.

The rearrangement links TRBV7-2 to TRBJ2-6; no firm D call. The DNA end is a closer match to TRBJ2-7, so the J assignment may be wrong. Germline values: CDR1 SGHTA, CDR2 FQGNSA. The CDR3 contains 12 residues. The CDR3 is CASSPPYYEQYF. The CDR3 DNA reads as TGTGCCAGCAGCCCACCTTACTACGAGCAGTACTTC.

This clonotype occurred once. The genes are TRBV7-3 and TRBJ2-7; D perhaps matches TRBD1 (5 bases). TRBJ1-2 matches the DNA end more closely, so the J call is doubtful. This CDR3 has 13 residues. Germline CDR1 reads SGHTA; CDR2 reads FQGTGA. The CDR3 sequence is CASSLSGLGGYTF. CDR3 coding DNA: TGTGCCAGCAGCTTATCAGGGCTGGGTGGCTACACCTTC.

By its share, this clonotype is medium-sized (0.01 to 0.1%). CDR3 nucleotide sequence: TGTGCCAGCAGCTTAGTGTATTCAGGGGGCTCTAATGAGCAGTTCTTC. Protein: CASSLVYSGGSNEQFF. V and J are TRBV7-6 and TRBJ2-1; 8 bases align to TRBD1. Trimming removed 1 base from V and 7 bases from J; junction bases left unmatched: 9. CDR3 length equals 16 residues. The germline V gene encodes CDR1 SGHVS and CDR2 FNYEAQ.

This chain uses TRBV7-2 with TRBJ2-1; TRBD2 matches at 7 bases. J lost 1 base, V lost 5 bases, and 5 bases had no gene match. The CDR3 length is 15 residues. Germline V CDR1 and CDR2: SGHTA, FQGNSA. The CDR3 sequence: CASSPTSVSYNEQFF. DNA for the CDR3: TGTGCCAGCAGCCCTACTAGCGTATCCTACAATGAGCAGTTCTTC.

The chain employs TRBV27 and TRBJ1-3; no reliable D call. There are 16 residues in the CDR3. Germline values: CDR1 MNHEY, CDR2 SMNVEV (reference sequence). V was clipped by 5 bases and J by 0 bases, with 14 bases between them. The CDR3 nucleotides are TGTGCCAGCAGTCCGACTGCGGTTAGCTCTGGAAACACCATATATTTT. Translated: CASSPTAVSSGNTIYF.

The chain joins TRBV6-8 to TRBJ2-3, with D maybe TRBD2 (5 bases). The J call may be wrong; the DNA end is better matched by TRBJ2-7. The V gene's germline CDR1 is MNHGY and CDR2 SAAAGT. The CDR3 has 14 residues. This CDR3 reads CASRGGLDDSEQYF. In DNA, the CDR3 is TGTGCCAGCAGGGGCGGGCTAGATGATAGCGAGCAGTACTTC.

This chain uses TRBV6-1 with TRBJ2-3; D gene ambiguous. The V end was cut by 8 bases, the J end by 0 bases, with 9 bases between. Germline V gives CDR1 MNHNS, CDR2 SASEGT. The CDR3 loop spans 13 amino acids. This chain's CDR3 is CASGAPSTDTQYF. The CDR3, as DNA: TGTGCCAGCGGAGCGCCGAGCACAGATACGCAGTATTTT.